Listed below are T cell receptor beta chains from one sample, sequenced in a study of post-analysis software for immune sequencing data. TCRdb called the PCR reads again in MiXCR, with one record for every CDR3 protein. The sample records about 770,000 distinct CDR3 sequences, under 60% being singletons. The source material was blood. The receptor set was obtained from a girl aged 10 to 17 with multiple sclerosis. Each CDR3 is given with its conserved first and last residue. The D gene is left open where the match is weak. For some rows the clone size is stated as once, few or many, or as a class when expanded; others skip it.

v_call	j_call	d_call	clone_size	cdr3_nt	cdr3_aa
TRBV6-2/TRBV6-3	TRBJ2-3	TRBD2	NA	TGTGCCAGCAGTGGACGACTGGCGGGAGTCGGAGATACGCAGTATTTT	CASSGRLAGVGDTQYF
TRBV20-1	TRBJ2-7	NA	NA	TGCAGTCCTTTGAGGGGTCTAGGCTACGAGCAGTACTTC	CSPLRGLGYEQYF
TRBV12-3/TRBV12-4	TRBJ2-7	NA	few	TGTGCCAGCGCTGTCTGGGAGACCTACGAGCAGTACTTC	CASAVWETYEQYF
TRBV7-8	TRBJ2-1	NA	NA	TGTGCCAGCAGCTCCCGGGAGTCCTCCTACAATGAGCAGTTCTTC	CASSSRESSYNEQFF
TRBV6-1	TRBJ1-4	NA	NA	TGTGCCAGCAGTGAAGCCGGAGAAAAACTGTTTTTT	CASSEAGEKLFF
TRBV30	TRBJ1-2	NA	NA	TGTGCCTGGAAGCAGCCTCTCAGCCTTAACTATGGCTACACCTTC	CAWKQPLSLNYGYTF
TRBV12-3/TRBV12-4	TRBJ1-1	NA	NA	TGTGCCAGCAGTTGGACCGTTCGGACAACTGAAGCTTTCTTT	CASSWTVRTTEAFF
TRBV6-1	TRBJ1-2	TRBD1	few	TGTGCCAGCAGGAAGGGGACAGGGGCTACTAACTATGGCTACACCTTC	CASRKGTGATNYGYTF
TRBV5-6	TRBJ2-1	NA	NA	TGTGCCAGCAGCCACCTCACCCCCTCCTACAATGAGCAGTTCTTC	CASSHLTPSYNEQFF
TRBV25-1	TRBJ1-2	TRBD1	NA	TGTGCCAGCAGTGAATTTGGGACAGGGGCTGGTGGCTACACCTTC	CASSEFGTGAGGYTF
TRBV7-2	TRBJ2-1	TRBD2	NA	TGTGCCAGCGGACTAGCGGGAGGGCGAGAGGTTGAGCAGTTCTTC	CASGLAGGREVEQFF
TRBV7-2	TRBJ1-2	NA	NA	TGTGCCAGCAGCCCCGGAATTAACTATGGCTACACCTTC	CASSPGINYGYTF
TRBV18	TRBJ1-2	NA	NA	TGTGCCAGCTCACCTGGGCGTGATGGCTACACCTTC	CASSPGRDGYTF
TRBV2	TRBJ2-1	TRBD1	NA	TGTGCCAGCAGTAATGGGGGACAGGGTTCCAATGAGCAGTTCTTC	CASSNGGQGSNEQFF
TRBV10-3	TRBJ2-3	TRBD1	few	TGTGCCGCCGGACAGGGTACTAGCACAGATACGCAGTATTTT	CAAGQGTSTDTQYF
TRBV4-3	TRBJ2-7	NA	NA	TGCGCCAGCAGCCAAGATTGGGGTCCCTACGAGCAGTACTTC	CASSQDWGPYEQYF
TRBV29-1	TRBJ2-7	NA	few	TGCAGCGTGGGGGGGGCGAGCTCCTACGAGCAGTACTTC	CSVGGASSYEQYF
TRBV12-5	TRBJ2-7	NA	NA	TGTGCTAGTGGCACCGCCCAGGGGCGTAGCTACGAGCAGTACTTC	CASGTAQGRSYEQYF
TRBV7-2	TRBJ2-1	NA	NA	TGTGCCAGCAGCTCCAATGTTAATGAGCAGTTCTTC	CASSSNVNEQFF
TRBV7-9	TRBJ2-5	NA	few	TGTGCCACCCGGGAGACCCAGTACTTC	CATRETQYF
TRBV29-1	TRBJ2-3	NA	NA	TGCAGCGTCGCCTTATTTTCAGATACGCAGTATTTT	CSVALFSDTQYF
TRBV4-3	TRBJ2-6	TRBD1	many	TGCGCCAGCAGCCAAGGGACAGGTGGGGCCAACGTCCTGACTTTC	CASSQGTGGANVLTF
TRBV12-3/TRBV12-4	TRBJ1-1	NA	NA	TGTGCCAGCAGTCCCCGGACAGCTACTGAAGCTTTCTTT	CASSPRTATEAFF
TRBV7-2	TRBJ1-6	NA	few	TGTGCCAGCAGCTTTACCCCGGCAGGCAGAGGGGCACCCCTCCACTTT	CASSFTPAGRGAPLHF
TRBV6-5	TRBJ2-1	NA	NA	TGTGCCAGCAGCCCGGACGGAGGCAATGAGCAGTTCTTC	CASSPDGGNEQFF
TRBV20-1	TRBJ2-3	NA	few	TGCAGTGCTCGGGACCCGGTCACAGATACGCAGTATTTT	CSARDPVTDTQYF
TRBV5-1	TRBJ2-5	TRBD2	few	TGCGCCAGCAGCTGGGGGGGTCAAGAGACCCAGTACTTC	CASSWGGQETQYF
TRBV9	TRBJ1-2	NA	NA	TGTGCCAGCAGCGTTCGGGACACCAACTATGGCTACACCTTC	CASSVRDTNYGYTF
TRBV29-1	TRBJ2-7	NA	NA	TGCAGCGTTGGCGGGTTCTCCTACGAGCAGTACTTC	CSVGGFSYEQYF
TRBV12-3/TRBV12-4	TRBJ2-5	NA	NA	TGTGCCAACCAGGTGGGGGAGACCCAGTACTTC	CANQVGETQYF
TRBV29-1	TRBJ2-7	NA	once	TGCAGCGTTGAAGATTTGGGGACCTCCTACAATGAGCAGTACTTC	CSVEDLGTSYNEQYF
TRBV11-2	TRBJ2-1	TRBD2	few	TGTGCCAGCAGCCTCGGGACTAGCGGCCCCAGGGCCTACAATGAGCAGTTCTTC	CASSLGTSGPRAYNEQFF
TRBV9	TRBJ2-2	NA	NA	TGTGCCAGCAGCGTAGCGCAGGGAAACACCGGGGAGCTGTTTTTT	CASSVAQGNTGELFF
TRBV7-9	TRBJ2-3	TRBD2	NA	TGTGCCAGCAGCCCGGGACTAGCGGGAGTGAACACAGATACGCAGTATTTT	CASSPGLAGVNTDTQYF
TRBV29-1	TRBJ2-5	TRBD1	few	TGCAGCGCCAGGGGGTGGGGTGCTAGGCTCGAGACCCAGTACTTC	CSARGWGARLETQYF
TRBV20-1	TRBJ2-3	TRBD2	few	TGCAGTGCTAGCCTACTAGCGGGAGAAGATACGCAGTATTTT	CSASLLAGEDTQYF
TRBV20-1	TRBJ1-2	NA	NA	TGCAGTGCCATGACCCTAAACTATGGCTACACCTTC	CSAMTLNYGYTF
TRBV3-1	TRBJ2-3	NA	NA	TGTGCCAGCAGCCAAGAGCAACAGGCCCCTAATACGCAGTATTTT	CASSQEQQAPNTQYF
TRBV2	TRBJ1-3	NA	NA	TGTGCCAGCAGTGACCACTTGAGAGGGATATCTGGAAACACCATATATTTT	CASSDHLRGISGNTIYF
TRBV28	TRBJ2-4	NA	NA	TGTGCCAGCAGTTTATCCCCCACGAACATTCAGTACTTC	CASSLSPTNIQYF
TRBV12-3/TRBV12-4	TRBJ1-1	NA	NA	TGTGCCAGCACCTTAGGGGCGAACTCGGCTTTCTTT	CASTLGANSAFF
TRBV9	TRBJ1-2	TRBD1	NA	TGTGCCAGCAGCGTAGATGGACAGGGGGAGCCCAACTATGGCTACACCTTC	CASSVDGQGEPNYGYTF
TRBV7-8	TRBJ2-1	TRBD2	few	TGTGCCAGCAGCTCGTGGGGACTATACAATGAGCAGTTCTTC	CASSSWGLYNEQFF
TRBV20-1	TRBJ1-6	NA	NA	TGCAGTGCAGGACACAATAATAATTCACCCCTCCACTTT	CSAGHNNNSPLHF
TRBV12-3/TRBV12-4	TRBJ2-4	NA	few	TGTGCCAGCATTCGGAGGCAAGATGGCATTCAGTACTTC	CASIRRQDGIQYF
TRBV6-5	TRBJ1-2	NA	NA	TGTGCCAGCAGCTTAAGCCGCCACTATGGCTACACCTTC	CASSLSRHYGYTF
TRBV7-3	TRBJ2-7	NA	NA	TGTGCCAGCAGCCCCCAGAACTCCTACGAGCAGTACTTC	CASSPQNSYEQYF